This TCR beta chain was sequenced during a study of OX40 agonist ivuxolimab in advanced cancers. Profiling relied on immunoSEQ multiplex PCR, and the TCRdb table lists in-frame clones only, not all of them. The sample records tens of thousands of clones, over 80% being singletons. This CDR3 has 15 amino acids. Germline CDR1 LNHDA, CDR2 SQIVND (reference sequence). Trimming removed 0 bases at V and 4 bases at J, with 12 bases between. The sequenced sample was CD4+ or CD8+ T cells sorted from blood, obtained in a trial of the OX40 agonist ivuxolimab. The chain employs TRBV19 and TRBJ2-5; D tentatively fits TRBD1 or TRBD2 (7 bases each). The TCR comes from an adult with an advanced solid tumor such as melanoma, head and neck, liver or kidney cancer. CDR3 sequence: CASSIDTGEGETQYF. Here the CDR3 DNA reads TGTGCCAGTAGTATAGATACAGGGGAGGGAGAGACCCAGTACTTC.